One and the same sample provided the 10 T cell receptor beta chains below, sequenced in a study of shared clonotypes between healthy human individuals. Generated by immunoSEQ multiplex PCR, the TCRdb table keeps only in-frame clones and is missing some. This table holds 2 million to 2.5 million clones, about 93% found once. CD8 cells regarded as naive lacked CD45RO, were positively chosen for CCR7, and omitted terminally differentiated effector memory CD45RA+ cells. The sequenced sample consisted of naive CD8+ T cells from PBMCs. These receptors all come from a man aged 18 to 35 in good health. Some clones in this sample may be carry-over from other donors' samples.

This rearrangement joins TRBV18 to TRBJ2-1; 14 bases map to TRBD2. The junction had 7 bases not matched to a gene; V was cut back by 7 bases and J by 2 bases. This CDR3 is 17 amino acids long. Germline CDR1 reads KGHSH; CDR2 reads LQKENI. The DNA of the CDR3 is TGTGCCAGCTTCCCTCCGGGACTAGCGGGGGCCTACAATGAGCAGTTCTTC. Translating gives CASFPPGLAGAYNEQFF. Supplemented by reference TRBV18 and TRBJ2-1, the full variable domain reads NAGVMQNPRHLVRRRGQEARLRCSPMKGHSHVYWYRQLPEEGLKFMVYLQKENIIDESGMPKERFSAEFPKEGPSILRIQQVVRGDSAAYFCASFPPGLAGAYNEQFFGPGTRLTVL.

The V gene is TRBV5-1, the J gene TRBJ2-7, with D hard to call. V shed 1 base and J shed 0 bases, with 11 bases lying between them. Germline V gene data show CDR1 as SGHRS and CDR2 as YFSETQ. CDR3 length equals 15 residues. CDR3 sequence (DNA): TGCGCCAGCAGCTTGCGTTGGCCGGGCTCCTACGAGCAGTACTTC. Its protein is CASSLRWPGSYEQYF.

The V gene is TRBV28, the J gene TRBJ2-7; the D gene is possibly TRBD2 (7 bases). Germline-derived CDR1 and CDR2 are MDHEN and SYDVKM. V lost 8 bases and J lost 2, with 19 bases in between. The CDR3 spans 15 residues. CDR3 sequence reads: CASRQTGGPTYEQYF. The CDR3 DNA sequence: TGTGCCAGCCGACAAACCGGGGGGCCTACCTACGAGCAGTACTTC.

V usage is TRBV13 and J usage is TRBJ1-1, with a possible D match to TRBD1 (5 bases). CDR1 and CDR2 (germline): PRHDT, FYEKMQ (reference sequence). The CDR3 runs 18 residues. V lost 4 bases and J 0 bases, leaving 21 bases between the germline ends. The CDR3 reads CASSYLTSGTGVNTEAFF. The CDR3 DNA is TGTGCCAGCAGCTACCTCACTTCAGGGACCGGTGTGAACACTGAAGCTTTCTTT.

This chain links TRBV6-5 with TRBJ2-7; possibly TRBD2 for D (6 bases). Germline-derived CDR1 and CDR2 are MNHEY and SVGAGI. Trimming removed 0 bases from V and 4 bases from J, with 13 bases in between. The CDR3 sequence is 15 residues long. CDR3: CASSYSGGIRYEQYF. The CDR3 DNA follows: TGTGCCAGCAGTTACTCGGGGGGAATTCGTTACGAGCAGTACTTC.

As DNA, the CDR3 is TGTGCCTGGAGTGTACGAGTGAATGAAAAACTGTTTTTT. Its protein product is CAWSVRVNEKLFF. The rearrangement uses TRBV30 and TRBJ1-4, with D unclear. The V and J ends lost 0 bases and 5 bases respectively, with 7 bases between them. The V gene's germline CDR1 is GTSNPN and CDR2 SVGIG (reference sequence). The CDR3 sequence is 13 residues long.

This rearrangement joins TRBV6-5 to TRBJ2-5; TRBD1 or TRBD2 may be the D gene (5 bases each). Between the trimmed V and J ends, which lost 6 bases and 2 bases, there was a span of 16 bases. The germline CDR1 and CDR2 sequences are MNHEY and SVGAGI. The CDR3 length is 15 residues. The CDR3 loop reads CASSPGPHAQETQYF. The CDR3 bases are TGTGCCAGCAGCCCGGGACCTCATGCACAAGAGACCCAGTACTTC.

The CDR3: CASSLAASGPYEQYF. The CDR3 nucleotides read TGTGCCAGCAGCTTAGCGGCTAGCGGCCCCTACGAGCAGTACTTC. J is TRBJ2-7 and V is TRBV11-1, with 7 bases matching TRBD2. This CDR3 has 15 residues. CDR1 is SGHAT and CDR2 is FQDESV in the germline V gene (reference sequence). Unmatched junction bases numbered 4, after V lost 0 bases and J lost 2 bases.

The chain combines TRBV6-6 with TRBJ2-3, with D unresolved. The CDR3 length is 12 residues. Germline V gene data show CDR1 as MNHNY and CDR2 as SVGAGI (reference sequence). Trimming took 8 bases from V and 7 from J, leaving 13 bases between them. The CDR3 nucleotides are TGTGCCAGCGGGATGGGCCGGAATACGCAGTATTTT. Encoded protein: CASGMGRNTQYF.

The CDR3 is CASSQWLAGLPWETQYF. CDR3 DNA sequence: TGTGCCAGCAGCCAGTGGCTAGCGGGGTTACCATGGGAGACCCAGTACTTC. The genes are TRBV7-8 and TRBJ2-5; 9 nucleotides match TRBD2. After removal of 5 bases from V and 5 bases from J, the junction contained 15 bases not matched to a gene. The CDR3 consists of 17 residues. Germline V gene lookup returns CDR1 SGHVS and CDR2 FQNEAQ.